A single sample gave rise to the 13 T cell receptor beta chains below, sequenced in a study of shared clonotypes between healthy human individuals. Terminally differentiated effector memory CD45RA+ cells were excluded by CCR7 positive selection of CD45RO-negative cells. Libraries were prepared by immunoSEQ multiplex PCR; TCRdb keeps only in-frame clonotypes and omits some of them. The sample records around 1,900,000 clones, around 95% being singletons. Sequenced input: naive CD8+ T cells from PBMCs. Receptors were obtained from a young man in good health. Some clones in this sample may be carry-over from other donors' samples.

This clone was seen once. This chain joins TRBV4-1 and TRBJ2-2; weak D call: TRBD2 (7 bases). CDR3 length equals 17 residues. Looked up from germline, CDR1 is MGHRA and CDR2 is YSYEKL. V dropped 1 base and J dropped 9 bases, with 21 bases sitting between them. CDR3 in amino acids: CASSQVTREGVVRELFF. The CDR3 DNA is TGCGCCAGCAGCCAAGTAACAAGGGAGGGGGTCGTCCGGGAGCTGTTTTTT.

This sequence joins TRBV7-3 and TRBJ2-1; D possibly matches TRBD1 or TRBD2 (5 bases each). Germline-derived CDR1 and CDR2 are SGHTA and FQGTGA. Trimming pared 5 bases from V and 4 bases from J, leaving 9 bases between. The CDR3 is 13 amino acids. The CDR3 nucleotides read TGTGCCAGCAGCCCGGGACGGTACAATGAGCAGTTCTTC. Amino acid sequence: CASSPGRYNEQFF.

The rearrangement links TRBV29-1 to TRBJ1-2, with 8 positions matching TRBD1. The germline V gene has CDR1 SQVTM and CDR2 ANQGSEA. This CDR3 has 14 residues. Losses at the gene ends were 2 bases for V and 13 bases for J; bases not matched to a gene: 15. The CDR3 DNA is TGCAGCGTTGAACCCGACAGGGGCCTCGTCATAAGCACCTTC. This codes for CSVEPDRGLVISTF.

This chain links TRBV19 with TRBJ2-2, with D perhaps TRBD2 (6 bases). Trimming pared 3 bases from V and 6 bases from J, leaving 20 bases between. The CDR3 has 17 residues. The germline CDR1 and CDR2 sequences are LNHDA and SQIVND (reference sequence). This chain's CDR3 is CASSISGALPFSGELFF. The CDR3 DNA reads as TGTGCCAGTAGTATTTCGGGAGCGCTACCATTCTCCGGGGAGCTGTTTTTT. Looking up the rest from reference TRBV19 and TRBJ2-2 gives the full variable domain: DGGITQSPKYLFRKEGQNVTLSCEQNLNHDAMYWYRQDPGQGLRLIYYSQIVNDFQKGDIAEGYSVSREKKESFPLTVTSAQKNPTAFYLCASSISGALPFSGELFFGEGSRLTVL.

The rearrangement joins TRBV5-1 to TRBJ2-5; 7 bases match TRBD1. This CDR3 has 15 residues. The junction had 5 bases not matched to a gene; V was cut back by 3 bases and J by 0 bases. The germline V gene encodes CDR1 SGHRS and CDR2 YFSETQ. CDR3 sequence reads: CASSSGQDHQETQYF. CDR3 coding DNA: TGCGCCAGCAGCTCAGGACAGGACCACCAAGAGACCCAGTACTTC.

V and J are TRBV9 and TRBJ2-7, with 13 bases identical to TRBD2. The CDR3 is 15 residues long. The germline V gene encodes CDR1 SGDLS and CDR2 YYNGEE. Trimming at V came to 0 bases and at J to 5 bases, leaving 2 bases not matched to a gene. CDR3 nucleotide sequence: TGTGCCAGCAGCGTAGGGACTAGCGGGAGCCACGAGCAGTACTTC. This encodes CASSVGTSGSHEQYF.

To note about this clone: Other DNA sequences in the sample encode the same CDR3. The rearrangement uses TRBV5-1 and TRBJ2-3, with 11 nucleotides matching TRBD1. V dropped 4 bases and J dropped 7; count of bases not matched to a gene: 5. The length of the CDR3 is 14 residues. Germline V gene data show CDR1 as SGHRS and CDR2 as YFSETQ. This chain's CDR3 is CASSLGQGANTQYF. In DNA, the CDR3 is TGCGCCAGCAGCCTCGGACAGGGGGCAAATACGCAGTATTTT.

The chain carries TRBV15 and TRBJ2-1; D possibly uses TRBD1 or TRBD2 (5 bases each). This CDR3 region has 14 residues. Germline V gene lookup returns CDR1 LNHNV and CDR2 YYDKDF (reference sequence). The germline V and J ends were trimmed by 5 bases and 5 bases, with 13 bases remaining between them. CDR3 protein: CATSSGTPNNEQFF. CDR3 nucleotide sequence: TGTGCCACCAGCTCCGGGACGCCGAACAATGAGCAGTTCTTC.

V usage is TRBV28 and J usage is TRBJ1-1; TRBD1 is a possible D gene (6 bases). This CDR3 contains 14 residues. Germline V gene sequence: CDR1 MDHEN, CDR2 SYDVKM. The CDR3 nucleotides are TGTTACTCAGGGGCCCGCGGGGGAGTCACTGAAGCTTTCTTT. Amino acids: CYSGARGGVTEAFF.

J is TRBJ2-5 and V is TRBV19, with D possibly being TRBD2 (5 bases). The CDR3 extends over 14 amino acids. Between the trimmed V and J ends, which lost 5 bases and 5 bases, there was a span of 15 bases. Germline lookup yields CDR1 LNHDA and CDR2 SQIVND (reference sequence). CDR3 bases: TGTGCCAGTAGTCCCCCAGAGGGCGTGGAGACCCAGTACTTC. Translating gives CASSPPEGVETQYF.

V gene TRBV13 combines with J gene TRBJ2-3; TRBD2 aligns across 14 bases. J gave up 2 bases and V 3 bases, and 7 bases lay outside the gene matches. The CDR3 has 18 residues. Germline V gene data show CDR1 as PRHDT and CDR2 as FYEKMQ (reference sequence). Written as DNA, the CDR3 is TGTGCCAGCAGCTTTGGGACTAGCGGGAGAATCCACACAGATACGCAGTATTTT. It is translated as CASSFGTSGRIHTDTQYF. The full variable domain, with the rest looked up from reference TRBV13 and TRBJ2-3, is AAGVIQSPRHLIKEKRETATLKCYPIPRHDTVYWYQQGPGQDPQFLISFYEKMQSDKGSIPDRFSAQQFSDYHSELNMSSLELGDSALYFCASSFGTSGRIHTDTQYFGPGTRLTVL.

CDR3 nucleotides: TGTGCCAGCAGCTTAATGGGCGGTGGGGCCAACGTCCTGACTTTC. Translation gives CASSLMGGGANVLTF. V and J are TRBV7-3 and TRBJ2-6; D is unclear. V lost 1 base, J lost 3 bases, and 7 bases lay in between. The CDR3 is 15 residues long. CDR1 and CDR2 (germline): SGHTA, FQGTGA.

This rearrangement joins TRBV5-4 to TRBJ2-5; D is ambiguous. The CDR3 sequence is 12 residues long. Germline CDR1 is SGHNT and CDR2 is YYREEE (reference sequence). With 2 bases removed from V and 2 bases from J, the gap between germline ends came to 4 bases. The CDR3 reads CASSFLQETQYF. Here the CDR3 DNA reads TGTGCCAGCAGCTTCCTACAAGAGACCCAGTACTTC.